The rows below give T cell receptor beta chains drawn from one sample of a study of radiotherapy plus CTLA-4 blockade in lung cancer. The assay was immunoSEQ multiplex PCR, and TCRdb's table has in-frame clones only and misses some. This sample has some 100,000 clones; roughly 74% occur once, and the top ten carry about 5.2%. Sequenced here: peripheral blood, sampled from a patient treated with radiotherapy plus ipilimumab. These receptor sequences come from a human donor with non-small cell lung cancer who had a partial response to radiotherapy plus ipilimumab. The CDR3 runs from the conserved cysteine through the conserved F or W. The D gene is left open where the match is weak. Only some rows state a clone size, as once, few, many or a class for expanded clones.

J: TRBJ2-3
D: -
size: -
V: TRBV5-1
DNA: TGCGCCAGCAGCTTGTCCCTAGGTGGCACAGATACGCAGTATTTT
CDR3: CASSLSLGGTDTQYF

J: TRBJ2-7
D: TRBD1
size: -
V: TRBV7-9
DNA: TGTGCCAGCAGCTTGGGAACAGGGGTATCTTCCGAGCAGTACTTC
CDR3: CASSLGTGVSSEQYF

J: TRBJ2-7
D: -
size: medium-sized
V: TRBV19
DNA: TGTGCCAGTAGCCCAGACTTGTACGAGCAGTACTTC
CDR3: CASSPDLYEQYF

J: TRBJ1-1
D: -
size: -
V: TRBV7-9
DNA: TGTGCCAGCAGCTTAGGAATTTCGGTCGGGGTCCATATGAACACTGAAGCTTTCTTT
CDR3: CASSLGISVGVHMNTEAFF

J: TRBJ1-2
D: -
size: -
V: TRBV11-1
DNA: TGTGCCAGCAGCCCATCCGGTGGAGCTAACTATGGCTACACCTTC
CDR3: CASSPSGGANYGYTF

J: TRBJ2-1
D: -
size: once
V: TRBV21-1
DNA: TGTGCCAGCAGCAAAGTGCTAGCGGGAGGGCCTAGGGAGCAGTTCTTC
CDR3: CASSKVLAGGPREQFF

J: TRBJ2-5
D: -
size: -
V: TRBV7-9
DNA: TGTGCCAGCAGCTTAGATGGGCGTATGGAGACCCAGTACTTC
CDR3: CASSLDGRMETQYF

J: TRBJ2-7
D: TRBD1
size: -
V: TRBV27
DNA: TGTGCCAGCACCCTGACAGGGAACGACCGTTCCTACGAGCAGTACTTC
CDR3: CASTLTGNDRSYEQYF

J: TRBJ2-3
D: TRBD2
size: few
V: TRBV6-5
DNA: TGTGCCAGCAGTCAGCGGGAAGGGGATACGCAGTATTTT
CDR3: CASSQREGDTQYF

J: TRBJ1-4
D: -
size: -
V: TRBV30
DNA: TGTGCCTGGAGTGTAGGCTTTCCGGGAGATGAAAAACTGTTTTTT
CDR3: CAWSVGFPGDEKLFF

J: TRBJ1-4
D: TRBD1
size: -
V: TRBV27
DNA: TGTGCCAGCAGTTCATACAGGGGGCTTTTCGTTAATGAAAAACTGTTTTTT
CDR3: CASSSYRGLFVNEKLFF

J: TRBJ2-1
D: TRBD2
size: -
V: TRBV11-2
DNA: TGTGCCAGCAGCGTCGGGACTAGCGGGAGCCGCTACAATGAGCAGTTCTTC
CDR3: CASSVGTSGSRYNEQFF

J: TRBJ2-7
D: TRBD2
size: -
V: TRBV7-2
DNA: TGTGCCAGCAGCCCAGCGGGACTAGGTTTCTACGAGCAGTACTTC
CDR3: CASSPAGLGFYEQYF

J: TRBJ2-3
D: -
size: -
V: TRBV4-2
DNA: TGTGCCAGCAGCCAAGTGGAAAGTCGGGGGGATACGCAGTATTTT
CDR3: CASSQVESRGDTQYF

J: TRBJ1-1
D: -
size: -
V: TRBV28
DNA: TGTGCCAGCAGTCCACCTGGTTTTAAAATGGGGCGAAACACTGAAGCTTTCTTT
CDR3: CASSPPGFKMGRNTEAFF

J: TRBJ1-4
D: -
size: -
V: TRBV7-2
DNA: TGTGCCAGCAGCTCCCAGATTGCAACTAATGAAAAACTGTTTTTT
CDR3: CASSSQIATNEKLFF

J: TRBJ1-1
D: -
size: -
V: TRBV11-2
DNA: TGTGCCAGCAGGTCGCGGCCCACTGAAGCTTTCTTT
CDR3: CASRSRPTEAFF

J: TRBJ2-5
D: -
size: -
V: TRBV7-9
DNA: TGTGCCAGCAGCTTAGAGCTGGAGAGGACCCAGTACTTC
CDR3: CASSLELERTQYF

J: TRBJ2-1
D: TRBD1
size: few
V: TRBV7-7
DNA: TGTGCTAGCAGCCGAGGGACAGGGGGCTCGCTTGAGCAGTTCTTC
CDR3: CASSRGTGGSLEQFF

J: TRBJ2-1
D: TRBD2
size: -
V: TRBV6-1
DNA: TGTGCCAGCAGACTTGGACTAGCGGGAGACAATGAGCAGTTCTTC
CDR3: CASRLGLAGDNEQFF

J: TRBJ1-1
D: -
size: -
V: TRBV6-5
DNA: TGTGCCAGCAGTTACTCTGTGACTTCGAACACTGAAGCTTTCTTT
CDR3: CASSYSVTSNTEAFF

J: TRBJ2-5
D: TRBD1
size: -
V: TRBV5-4
DNA: TGTGCCAGCAGCCCGGGGACGAACAGGGGGGAGACCCAGTACTTC
CDR3: CASSPGTNRGETQYF

J: TRBJ2-7
D: TRBD1
size: -
V: TRBV11-2
DNA: TGTGCCAGCAGCTCGACTTCGGGACAGTACTACGAGCAGTACTTC
CDR3: CASSSTSGQYYEQYF

J: TRBJ2-1
D: -
size: -
V: TRBV9
DNA: TGTGCCAGCAGCGTAGCAGGGAACTCCTACAATGAGCAGTTCTTC
CDR3: CASSVAGNSYNEQFF

J: TRBJ2-1
D: TRBD1
size: -
V: TRBV6-4
DNA: TGTGCCAGCAGTCCGGGACAGGGGTCAGAGCAGTTCTTC
CDR3: CASSPGQGSEQFF

J: TRBJ1-1
D: -
size: few
V: TRBV28
DNA: TGTGCCATCTCTCCCGGGGGGGGGAACACTGAAGCTTTCTTT
CDR3: CAISPGGGNTEAFF

J: TRBJ2-3
D: -
size: -
V: TRBV7-2
DNA: TGTGCCAGCAGCTTAGACAGGGCAGATACGCAGTATTTT
CDR3: CASSLDRADTQYF

J: TRBJ2-1
D: TRBD2
size: -
V: TRBV4-1
DNA: TGCGCCAGCAGCCCATTCGGGACTAGCGGGAGAAGGAATGAGCAGTTCTTC
CDR3: CASSPFGTSGRRNEQFF

J: TRBJ1-1
D: -
size: -
V: TRBV5-4
DNA: TGTGCCAGCAGCACTCGCCTCCGGGACACTGAAGCTTTCTTT
CDR3: CASSTRLRDTEAFF

J: TRBJ2-7
D: -
size: -
V: TRBV5-1
DNA: TGCGCCAGCAGCCCGAGCTCCTACGAGCAGTACTTC
CDR3: CASSPSSYEQYF

J: TRBJ1-2
D: -
size: -
V: TRBV5-1
DNA: TGCGCCAGCAGCTTACAGGAAAACTATGGCTACACCTTC
CDR3: CASSLQENYGYTF

J: TRBJ2-7
D: -
size: -
V: TRBV7-2
DNA: TGTGCCAGCAGCTTTCAGGAATCCTACGAGCAGTACTTC
CDR3: CASSFQESYEQYF

J: TRBJ1-1
D: -
size: -
V: TRBV19
DNA: TGTGCCAGCCAAAACCGACAGCTGAACACTGAAGCTTTCTTT
CDR3: CASQNRQLNTEAFF

J: TRBJ1-4
D: -
size: -
V: TRBV6-1
DNA: TGTGCCAGCAGTGGCCGGTGGACTAATGAAAAACTGTTTTTT
CDR3: CASSGRWTNEKLFF

J: TRBJ1-1
D: -
size: few
V: TRBV4-3
DNA: TGCGCCAGCAGCCAAGGGGGGGGAGACACTGAAGCTTTCTTT
CDR3: CASSQGGGDTEAFF

J: TRBJ1-2
D: TRBD1
size: -
V: TRBV7-2
DNA: TGTGCCAGCAGCACCTCCGGGACAGGGGGGGATGGCTACACCTTC
CDR3: CASSTSGTGGDGYTF

J: TRBJ2-1
D: TRBD2
size: -
V: TRBV19
DNA: TGTGCCAGTAGTTCGCGGGAGATTTCCAATGAGCAGTTCTTC
CDR3: CASSSREISNEQFF

J: TRBJ1-2
D: -
size: -
V: TRBV28
DNA: TGTGCCAGCAGTTTTACAGATGGCTACACCTTC
CDR3: CASSFTDGYTF

J: TRBJ1-3
D: -
size: -
V: TRBV29-1
DNA: TGCAGCGTGGAATACCGGGACACCATATATTTT
CDR3: CSVEYRDTIYF

J: TRBJ1-5
D: -
size: -
V: TRBV28
DNA: TGTGCCAGCAGTTTTGGCGGCTATAGCAATCAGCCCCAGCATTTT
CDR3: CASSFGGYSNQPQHF

J: TRBJ1-5
D: -
size: -
V: TRBV6-1
DNA: TGTGCCAGCAGTGAAGCGCGGGCAGACAGGAGGCAGCCCCAGCATTTT
CDR3: CASSEARADRRQPQHF

J: TRBJ2-1
D: TRBD1
size: -
V: TRBV2
DNA: TGTGCCAGCAGTGAAGCGGTCAGGGGGCTAGCTAATGAGCAGTTCTTC
CDR3: CASSEAVRGLANEQFF

J: TRBJ1-1
D: -
size: -
V: TRBV28
DNA: TGTGCCAGCCTTGGCAGGGGCACTGAAGCTTTCTTT
CDR3: CASLGRGTEAFF

J: TRBJ2-2
D: -
size: once
V: TRBV5-1
DNA: TGCGCCAGCAGCTTGGCAGGGGGGCGGATCGGGGAGCTGTTTTTT
CDR3: CASSLAGGRIGELFF

J: TRBJ1-2
D: -
size: -
V: TRBV2
DNA: TGTGCCAGCAGGAGGGGGGGCGGCTATGGCTACACCTTC
CDR3: CASRRGGGYGYTF

J: TRBJ2-5
D: TRBD1
size: -
V: TRBV14
DNA: TGTGCCAGCAGCCAAGCCCTAGGACAGGGGCTCAGGACCCAGTACTTC
CDR3: CASSQALGQGLRTQYF